What follows are 20 T cell receptor beta chains derived from one specimen sequenced in a study of vaccination and CD4 T cells after COVID-19. Sequenced with the Oncomine TCR Beta short-read assay was DNA taken from cultured CD4+ T cells. TCRdb reprocessed the PCR reads with MiXCR, giving one entry per CDR3 protein. The sample contains some 14,000 distinct CDR3 sequences, 20% to 25% of which appear only once. The treatment: approximately 11-day PBMC culture with coronavirus spike peptide pools or control peptides (ViraFEST assay). Antigens of these TCRs are unknown. Sequencing input: cultured CD4+ T cells from blood. The source is a human donor with COVID-19.

Comments on this clonotype: One end of the junction varies from germline; a read error may be responsible. This rearrangement joins TRBV12-3 or TRBV12-4 to TRBJ1-3, with D perhaps TRBD1 (6 bases). The CDR3 runs to 13 residues. CDR3 sequence reads: CASSLVSRGGYRF. DNA of the CDR3: TGTGCCAGCAGTTTAGTCTCAAGGGGGGGATATCGTTTT.

This rearrangement joins TRBV20-1 to TRBJ2-7, with D perhaps matching TRBD1 or TRBD2 (5 bases each). V was trimmed by 6 bases and J by 2 bases, leaving 8 bases between them. The CDR3 consists of 11 residues. The V gene's germline CDR1 is DFQATT and CDR2 SNEGSKA (reference sequence). CDR3: CSAKGPYEQYF. CDR3 nucleotide sequence: TGCAGTGCAAAGGGACCCTACGAGCAGTACTTC.

By sample share, this clonotype is medium-sized (0.01 to 0.1%). The genes are TRBV7-2 and TRBJ1-2; D is possibly TRBD1 (6 bases). There are 14 residues in the CDR3. Trimming removed 5 bases from V and 6 bases from J, with 16 bases in between. The germline CDR1 and CDR2 sequences are SGHTA and FQGNSA. As DNA, the CDR3 is TGTGCCAGCAGCCCCTTCCAGACAGGACATGGCTACACCTTC. This translates into CASSPFQTGHGYTF. Supplemented by reference TRBV7-2 and TRBJ1-2, the full variable domain reads GAGVSQSPSNKVTEKGKDVELRCDPISGHTALYWYRQSLGQGLEFLIYFQGNSAPDKSGLPSDRFSAERTGGSVSTLTIQRTQQEDSAVYLCASSPFQTGHGYTFGSGTRLTVV.

This chain links TRBV29-1 with TRBJ1-5, with 7 bases matching TRBD1. The CDR3 spans 13 residues. The junction had 4 bases not matched to a gene; V was cut back by 4 bases and J by 4 bases. The V gene's germline CDR1 is SQVTM and CDR2 ANQGSEA. CDR3 residues: CSVGGQENQPQHF. In DNA form, the CDR3 reads TGCAGCGTTGGTGGACAGGAAAATCAGCCCCAGCATTTT.

This clonotype was observed a few times. This sequence joins TRBV20-1 and TRBJ2-7; 8 nucleotides match TRBD1. CDR3 length: 12 residues. CDR1 is DFQATT and CDR2 is SNEGSKA in the germline V gene (reference sequence). Germline trimming cut 6 bases from V and 1 base from J; bases unmatched to any gene: 2. CDR3 coding DNA: TGCAGTGCGGACAGGGATTCCTACGAGCAGTACTTC. It codes for CSADRDSYEQYF.

This chain uses TRBV19 with TRBJ2-1; 8 bases are shared with TRBD2. Germline trimming cut 3 bases from V and 7 bases from J; bases unmatched to any gene: 5. This CDR3 region has 14 residues. Germline CDR1 LNHDA, CDR2 SQIVND (reference sequence). CDR3 sequence reads: CASSIPSGGNEQFF. CDR3 in DNA: TGTGCCAGTAGTATCCCCAGCGGGGGAAATGAGCAGTTCTTC.

This clonotype was seen a handful of times. The chain has TRBV12-1 and TRBJ1-1; TRBD1 is taken as the D call from the table, unchecked against the DNA. TRBV12-1 is classified as a pseudogene. CDR3 length: 16 amino acids. CDR3 nucleotides: TGTGCCAGCAGCTTTAACAGGGGGGGGGGGAACACTGAAGCTTTCTTT. It codes for CASSFNRGGGNTEAFF.

This clonotype was counted only a few times. One junction end disagrees with the germline gene, perhaps due to a read error. V usage is TRBV25-1 and J usage is TRBJ2-3, with 9 bases identical to TRBD1. CDR1 and CDR2 (germline): MGHDK, SYGVNS. CDR3 size: 14 residues. The CDR3 loop is CASSAGTGTDTQYF. CDR3 coding DNA: TGTGCCAGCAGTGCCGGGACAGGGACAGATACACAGTATTTT.

This clonotype was found a few times. The rearrangement uses TRBV6-1 and TRBJ2-4, with TRBD2 matching 11 bases. The junction had 7 bases not matched to a gene; V was cut back by 6 bases and J by 0 bases. Germline V gene data show CDR1 as MNHNS and CDR2 as SASEGT. The CDR3 runs 17 residues. The CDR3 coding sequence is TGTGCCAGCAGGCCTAGCGGGGGGAATCTAGCCAAAAACATTCAGTACTTC. Amino acids: CASRPSGGNLAKNIQYF.

This chain links TRBV15 with TRBJ2-3; possibly TRBD1 or TRBD2 for D (5 bases each). The V end was cut by 6 bases, the J end by 2 bases, with 18 bases between. The V gene's germline CDR1 is LNHNV and CDR2 YYDKDF (reference sequence). The CDR3 contains 16 residues. The CDR3 DNA sequence: TGTGCCACCAGAAAAGAGGGACGGGCCGTCACAGATACGCAGTATTTT. It yields the protein CATRKEGRAVTDTQYF.

V is TRBV4-3 and J is TRBJ2-4, with D unresolved. There are 18 residues in the CDR3. From germline, CDR1 is LGHNA and CDR2 YSLEER. Deletions cut 0 bases from V and 0 bases from J, with 15 bases between. The CDR3 here is CASSQERSGSIAKNIQYF. DNA of the CDR3: TGCGCCAGCAGCCAAGAGAGGTCAGGATCTATAGCCAAAAACATTCAGTACTTC.

This clonotype was picked up a small number of times. V and J are TRBV6-5 and TRBJ1-4; no clear D gene. CDR3 length: 15 residues. Per germline, CDR1 MNHEY and CDR2 SVGAGI. Trimming shortened V by 0 bases and J by 10 bases, and 15 bases separated the two germline ends. CDR3 region: CASSYSTGYEGKLFF. In DNA form, the CDR3 reads TGTGCCAGCAGTTACTCGACCGGGTACGAGGGAAAACTGTTTTTT.

The V call is TRBV6-1, the J call TRBJ2-2; TRBD2 matches 8 bases. The CDR3 has 17 residues. Trimming took 8 bases from V and 5 from J; bases not matched to a gene: 16. CDR1 is MNHNS and CDR2 is SASEGT in the germline V gene. Here the CDR3 DNA reads TGTGCCAGCCTCAAATCCCTTCTAGCGGGTTGGACCGGGGAGCTGTTTTTT. Its protein product is CASLKSLLAGWTGELFF.

This chain uses TRBV5-1 with TRBJ1-1; perhaps TRBD1 as D (5 bases). Germline V gene data show CDR1 as SGHRS and CDR2 as YFSETQ. The CDR3 spans 17 residues. The V and J ends lost 4 bases and 0 bases respectively, with 19 bases between them. The CDR3: CASSPGHGLAVNTEAFF. The CDR3, as DNA: TGCGCCAGCAGCCCCGGACACGGTTTGGCGGTGAACACTGAAGCTTTCTTT.

DNA for the CDR3: TGTGCCATCAGTGAGATCCGAGGAACTAGCGGGGCCTACGAGCAGTACTTC. This codes for CAISEIRGTSGAYEQYF. This chain connects TRBV10-3 to TRBJ2-7, with TRBD2 identical over 10 bases. The V segment lost 2 bases and the J segment 2 bases; nucleotides outside the gene matches: 9. Germline CDR1 ENHRY, CDR2 SYGVKD. The CDR3 is 17 amino acids.

The chain links TRBV5-1 to TRBJ2-3; 13 nucleotides line up with TRBD2. The germline V gene has CDR1 SGHRS and CDR2 YFSETQ. Unmatched junction bases numbered 3, after V lost 4 bases and J lost 4 bases. CDR3 length: 15 residues. CDR3 in amino acids: CASSTSGGAADTQYF. CDR3 DNA sequence: TGCGCCAGCAGCACTAGCGGGGGGGCCGCAGATACGCAGTATTTT.

On this clonotype itself: A single base separates this from a much larger clone, so it may be a read error. The chain carries TRBV6-4 and TRBJ1-5; D not certain. Trimming stripped 3 bases from V and 0 bases from J, with 9 bases between. This CDR3 has 15 residues. The germline CDR1 and CDR2 sequences are MRHNA and SNTAGT. As DNA, the CDR3 is TGTGCCAGCAGTGAAGATGGAGTTAGCAATCAGCCCCAGCATTTT. Its translation is CASSEDGVSNQPQHF.

This sequence joins TRBV6-1 and TRBJ2-3; a weak D match, TRBD2 (5 bases). Looked up from germline, CDR1 is MNHNS and CDR2 is SASEGT. Trimming took off 6 bases at V and 4 bases at J, with 8 bases between the two ends. This CDR3 is built from 12 residues. This CDR3 reads CASRDSSDTQYF. CDR3 nucleotides: TGTGCCAGCAGGGACTCATCAGATACGCAGTATTTT.

The chain combines TRBV24-1 with TRBJ2-1; 7 positions match TRBD2. The CDR3 covers 15 residues. The germline V gene has CDR1 KGHDR and CDR2 SFDVKD. V shed 3 bases and J 9 bases; nucleotides not matched to a gene: 10. CDR3 nucleotide sequence: TGTGCCACCAGTGATCCGCGGACTAGTCTCGGTGAGCAGTTCTTC. Encoded protein: CATSDPRTSLGEQFF.

This chain links TRBV12-3 or TRBV12-4 with TRBJ1-5, with a tentative D call TRBD1 (5 bases). Trimming left V 6 bases short and J 3 bases short, with 18 bases between. The CDR3 totals 16 residues. The CDR3 loop is CASRAVQGVNNQPQHF. The CDR3 coding sequence is TGTGCCAGCAGGGCGGTTCAGGGAGTTAACAATCAGCCCCAGCATTTT.